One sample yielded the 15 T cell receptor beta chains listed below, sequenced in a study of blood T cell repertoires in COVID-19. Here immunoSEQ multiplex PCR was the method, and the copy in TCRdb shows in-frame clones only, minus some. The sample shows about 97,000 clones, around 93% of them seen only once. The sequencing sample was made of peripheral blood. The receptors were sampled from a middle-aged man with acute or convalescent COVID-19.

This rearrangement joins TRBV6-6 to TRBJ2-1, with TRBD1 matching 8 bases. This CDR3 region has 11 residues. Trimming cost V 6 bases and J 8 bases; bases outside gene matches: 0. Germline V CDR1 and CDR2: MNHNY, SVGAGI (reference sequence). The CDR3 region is CASRTGDEQFF. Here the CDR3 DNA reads TGTGCCAGCAGGACAGGGGATGAGCAGTTCTTC.

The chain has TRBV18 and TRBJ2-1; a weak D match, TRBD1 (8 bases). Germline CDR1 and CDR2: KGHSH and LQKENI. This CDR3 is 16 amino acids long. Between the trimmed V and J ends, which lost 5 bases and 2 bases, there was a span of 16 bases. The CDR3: CASSDRGGGPYNEQFF. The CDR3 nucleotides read TGTGCCAGCTCAGACAGGGGCGGGGGCCCCTACAATGAGCAGTTCTTC.

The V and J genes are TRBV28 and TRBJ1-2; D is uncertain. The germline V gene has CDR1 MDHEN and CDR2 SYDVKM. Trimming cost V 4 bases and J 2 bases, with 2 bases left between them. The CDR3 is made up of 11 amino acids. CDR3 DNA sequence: TGTGCCAGCAGTTCGAACTATGGCTACACCTTC. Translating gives CASSSNYGYTF.

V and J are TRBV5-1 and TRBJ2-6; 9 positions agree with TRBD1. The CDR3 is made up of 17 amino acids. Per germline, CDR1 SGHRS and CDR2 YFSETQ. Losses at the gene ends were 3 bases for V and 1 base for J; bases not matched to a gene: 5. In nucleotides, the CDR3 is TGCGCCAGCAGCTCGGGGACAGGGTGGTCTGGGGCCAACGTCCTGACTTTC. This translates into CASSSGTGWSGANVLTF.

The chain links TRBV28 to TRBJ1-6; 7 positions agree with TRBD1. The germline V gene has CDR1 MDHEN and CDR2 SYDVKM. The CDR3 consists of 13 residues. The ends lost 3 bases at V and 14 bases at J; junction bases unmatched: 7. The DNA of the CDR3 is TGTGCCAGCAGTTTTCGGGGACAGAGGTCCCTCCACTTT. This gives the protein CASSFRGQRSLHF.

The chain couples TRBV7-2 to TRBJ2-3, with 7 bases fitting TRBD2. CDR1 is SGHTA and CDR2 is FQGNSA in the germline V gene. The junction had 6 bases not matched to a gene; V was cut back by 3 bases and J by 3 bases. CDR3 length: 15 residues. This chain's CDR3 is CASSFAISGTDTQYF. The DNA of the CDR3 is TGTGCCAGCAGCTTCGCTATTAGCGGGACAGATACGCAGTATTTT.

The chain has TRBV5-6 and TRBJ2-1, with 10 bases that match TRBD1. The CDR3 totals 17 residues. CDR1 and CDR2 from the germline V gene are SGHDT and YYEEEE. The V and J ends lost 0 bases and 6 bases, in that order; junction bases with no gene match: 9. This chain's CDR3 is CASSLGPGTGAGNEQFF. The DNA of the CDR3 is TGTGCCAGCAGCTTGGGACCCGGGACAGGGGCGGGCAATGAGCAGTTCTTC. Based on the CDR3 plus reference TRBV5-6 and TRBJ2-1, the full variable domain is DAGVTQSPTHLIKTRGQQVTLRCSPKSGHDTVSWYQQALGQGPQFIFQYYEEEERQRGNFPDRFSGHQFPNYSSELNVNALLLGDSALYLCASSLGPGTGAGNEQFFGPGTRLTVL.

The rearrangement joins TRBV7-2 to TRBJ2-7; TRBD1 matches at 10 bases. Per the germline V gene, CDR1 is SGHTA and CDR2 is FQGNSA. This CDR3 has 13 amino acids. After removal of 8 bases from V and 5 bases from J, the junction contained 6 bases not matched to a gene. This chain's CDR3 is CASGPDRGHEQYF. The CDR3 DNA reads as TGTGCCAGCGGTCCAGACAGGGGGCACGAGCAGTACTTC.

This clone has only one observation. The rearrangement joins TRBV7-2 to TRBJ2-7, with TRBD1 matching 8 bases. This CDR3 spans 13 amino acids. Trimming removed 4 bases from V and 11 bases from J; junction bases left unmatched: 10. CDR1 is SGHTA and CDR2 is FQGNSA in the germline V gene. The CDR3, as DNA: TGTGCCAGCAGCTCAGGACAGGGCCGGGATAAGTACTTC. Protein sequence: CASSSGQGRDKYF.

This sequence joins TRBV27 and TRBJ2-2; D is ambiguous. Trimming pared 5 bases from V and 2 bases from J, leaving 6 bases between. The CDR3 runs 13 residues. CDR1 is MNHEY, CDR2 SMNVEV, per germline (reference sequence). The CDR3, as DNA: TGTGCCAGCAGTCGACTTAACACCGGGGAGCTGTTTTTT. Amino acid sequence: CASSRLNTGELFF.

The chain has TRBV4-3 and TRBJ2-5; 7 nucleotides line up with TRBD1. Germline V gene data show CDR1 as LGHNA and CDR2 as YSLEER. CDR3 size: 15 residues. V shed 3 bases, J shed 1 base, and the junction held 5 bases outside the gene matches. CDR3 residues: CASSQRQGFQETQYF. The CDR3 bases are TGCGCCAGCAGCCAGAGACAGGGCTTCCAAGAGACCCAGTACTTC.

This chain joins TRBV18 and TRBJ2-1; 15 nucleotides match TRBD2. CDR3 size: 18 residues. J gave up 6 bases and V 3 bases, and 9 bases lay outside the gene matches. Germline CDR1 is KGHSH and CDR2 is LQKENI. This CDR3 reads CASSPKGLAGGLSNEQFF. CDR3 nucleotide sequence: TGTGCCAGCTCACCTAAGGGACTAGCGGGGGGCCTATCCAATGAGCAGTTCTTC.

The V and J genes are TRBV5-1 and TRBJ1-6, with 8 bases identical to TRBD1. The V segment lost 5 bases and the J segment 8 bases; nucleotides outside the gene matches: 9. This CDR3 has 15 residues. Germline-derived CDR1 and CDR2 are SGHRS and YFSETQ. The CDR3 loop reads CASSYAGTGHSPLHF. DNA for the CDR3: TGCGCCAGCAGTTACGCCGGGACAGGACATTCACCCCTCCACTTT. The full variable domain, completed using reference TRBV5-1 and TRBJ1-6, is KAGVTQTPRYLIKTRGQQVTLSCSPISGHRSVSWYQQTPGQGLQFLFEYFSETQRNKGNFPGRFSGRQFSNSRSEMNVSTLELGDSALYLCASSYAGTGHSPLHFGNGTRLTVT.

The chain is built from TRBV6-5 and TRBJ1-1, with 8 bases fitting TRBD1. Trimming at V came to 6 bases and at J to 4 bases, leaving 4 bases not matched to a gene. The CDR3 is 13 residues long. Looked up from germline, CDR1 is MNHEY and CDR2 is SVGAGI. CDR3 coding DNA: TGTGCCAGCAGACTCGGGACAGGCACTGAAGCTTTCTTT. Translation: CASRLGTGTEAFF.

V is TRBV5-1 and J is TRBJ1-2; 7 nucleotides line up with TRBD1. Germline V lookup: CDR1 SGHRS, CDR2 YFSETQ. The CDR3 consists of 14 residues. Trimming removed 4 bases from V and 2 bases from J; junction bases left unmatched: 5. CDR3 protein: CASSPMTGNYGYTF. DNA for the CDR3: TGCGCCAGCAGCCCAATGACAGGGAACTATGGCTACACCTTC.